This T cell receptor (beta chain) is from a study of T cell clonality in common variable immunodeficiency. Germline assignment: CDR1 SGHRS and CDR2 YFSETQ. With V trimmed by 2 bases and J by 1 base, 4 bases remained unmatched. The CDR3 extends over 16 amino acids. This clone was counted many times. Its antigen is not identified. The CDR3 is cut off 3 residues early in the read; its end comes from the germline J gene. Study observations and caveats: Common variable immunodeficiency TCR beta sequences reportedly had fewer deletions and N-nucleotide insertions. TCRbeta clonality was increased in CVID versus healthy controls. CVID patient heterogeneity limited repertoire-clinical complication correlations.

Generated by immunoSEQ multiplex PCR, the TCRdb table keeps only in-frame clones and is missing some. The sample holds 25,000 to 40,000 clones, and no clone turns up only once. The sequence derives from a person aged 18 to 75 in good health. Sequenced: peripheral blood mononuclear cells. V gene TRBV5-1 combines with J gene TRBJ2-3, with 10 positions matching TRBD1. The CDR3 bases that were read are TGCGCCAGCAGCTTATCCGGGACAGGGGGCACAGATACG. Its protein product is CASSLSGTGGTDT. The complete CDR3 sequence is CASSLSGTGGTDTQYF.